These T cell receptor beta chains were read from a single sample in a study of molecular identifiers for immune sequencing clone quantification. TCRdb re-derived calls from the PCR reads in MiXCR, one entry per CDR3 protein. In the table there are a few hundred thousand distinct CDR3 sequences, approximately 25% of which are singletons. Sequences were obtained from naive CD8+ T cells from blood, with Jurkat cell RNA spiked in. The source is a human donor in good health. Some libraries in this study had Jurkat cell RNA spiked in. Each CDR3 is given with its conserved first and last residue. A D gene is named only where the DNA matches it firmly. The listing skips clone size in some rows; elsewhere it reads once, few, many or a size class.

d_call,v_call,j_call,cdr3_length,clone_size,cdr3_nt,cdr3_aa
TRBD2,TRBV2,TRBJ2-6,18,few,TGTGCCAGCAGCGAGTCTAGCGGGACTGGGGCTGGGGCCAACGTCCTGACTTTC,CASSESSGTGAGANVLTF
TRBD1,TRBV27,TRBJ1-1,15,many,TGTGCCAGCAGAGGGGACAGGGGGCTCTGGACTGAAGCTTTCTTT,CASRGDRGLWTEAFF
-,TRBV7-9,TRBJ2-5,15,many,TGTGCCAGCAGCGCCCGCCTGGGGAGACAAGAGACCCAGTACTTC,CASSARLGRQETQYF
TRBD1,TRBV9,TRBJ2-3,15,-,TGTGCCAGCAGCTCAACCGGGACAGGGGGAGATACGCAGTATTTT,CASSSTGTGGDTQYF
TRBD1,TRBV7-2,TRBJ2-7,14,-,TGTGCCAGCAGCATCAACAGGGGCGAATACGAGCAGTACTTC,CASSINRGEYEQYF
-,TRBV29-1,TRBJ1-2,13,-,TGCAGCGTTGTTTCGGGGGGATCTTATGGCTACACCTTC,CSVVSGGSYGYTF
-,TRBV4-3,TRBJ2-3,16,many,TGCGCCAGCAGCCAAGATGCGACTAGACTAACAGATACGCAGTATTTT,CASSQDATRLTDTQYF
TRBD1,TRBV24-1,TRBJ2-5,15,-,TGTGCCACCAGTGAGAAGACAGGGACCCAAGAGACCCAGTACTTC,CATSEKTGTQETQYF
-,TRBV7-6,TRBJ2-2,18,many,TGTGCCAGCAGCCCCCGTACCGATCGGACTATAAACACCGGGGAGCTGTTTTTT,CASSPRTDRTINTGELFF
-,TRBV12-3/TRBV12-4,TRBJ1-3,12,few,TGTGCCAGCATGGGATCAGGGAACACCATATATTTT,CASMGSGNTIYF
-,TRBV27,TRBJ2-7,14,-,TGTGCCAGCCGTCCACAGGGACGCTCCTACGAGCAGTACTTC,CASRPQGRSYEQYF
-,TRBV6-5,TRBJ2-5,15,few,TGTGCCAGCAGTTACTCGAAGGGTGGGGGCGAGGCCCAGTACTTC,CASSYSKGGGEAQYF
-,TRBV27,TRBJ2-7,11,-,TGTGCCACCCAGGGGTCGTACGAGCAGTACTTC,CATQGSYEQYF
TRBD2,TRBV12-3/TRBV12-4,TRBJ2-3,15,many,TGTGCCAGCAGTTTACTAGCGGGATATGGAGATACGCAGTATTTT,CASSLLAGYGDTQYF
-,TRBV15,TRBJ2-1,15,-,TGTGCCACCAGCACTACCAGAGGCCCGAACAATGAGCAGTTCTTC,CATSTTRGPNNEQFF
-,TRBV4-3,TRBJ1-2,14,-,TGCGCCAGCAGCCAAGATCGCGGGGATCATGGCTACACCTTC,CASSQDRGDHGYTF
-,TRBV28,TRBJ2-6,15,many,TGTGCCAGCAGTTTTCGGGGTCTGGGGGCCAACGTCCTGACTTTC,CASSFRGLGANVLTF
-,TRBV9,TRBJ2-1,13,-,TGTGCCAGCAGCGTGGCGGGGGCCAATGAGCAGTTCTTC,CASSVAGANEQFF
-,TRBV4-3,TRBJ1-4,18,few,TGCGCCAGCAGCCAAGATGGGGGAGGGGTCCCGGGGGGAGAAAAACTGTTTTTT,CASSQDGGGVPGGEKLFF
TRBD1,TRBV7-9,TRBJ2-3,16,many,TGTGCCAGCAGCTTAGCGGGGACAGGGGTCATAGATACGCAGTATTTT,CASSLAGTGVIDTQYF
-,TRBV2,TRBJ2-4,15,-,TGTGCCAGCAGTGCCGGCAGGGAAGCCAAAAACATTCAGTACTTC,CASSAGREAKNIQYF
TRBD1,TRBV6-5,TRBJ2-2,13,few,TGTGCCAGCAGCAACAGGGGGGCCGGGGAGCTGTTTTTT,CASSNRGAGELFF
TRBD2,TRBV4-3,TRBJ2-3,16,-,TGCGCCAGCAGCCAAGTCCTAGCGGGGAGCACAGATACGCAGTATTTT,CASSQVLAGSTDTQYF
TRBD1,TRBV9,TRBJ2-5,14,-,TGTGCCAGCAGCGCCGGACAGGGGCGGCAGACCCGGTACTTC,CASSAGQGRQTRYF
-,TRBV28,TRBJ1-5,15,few,TGTGCCAGCACCGAAGACCCGGCAGGCAATCAGCCCCAGCATTTT,CASTEDPAGNQPQHF
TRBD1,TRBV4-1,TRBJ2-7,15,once,TGCGCCAGCAGCCAGCAACGGACAGGGGACTACGAGCAGTACTTC,CASSQQRTGDYEQYF
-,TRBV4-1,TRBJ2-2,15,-,TGCGCCAGCAGCCAAACCAGGGCGAGCACCGGGGAGCTGTTTTTT,CASSQTRASTGELFF
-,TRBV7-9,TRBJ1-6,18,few,TGTGCCAGCAGCTTAGAGGTCTCGGGGGGGAAGGCCAATTCACCCCTCCACTTT,CASSLEVSGGKANSPLHF
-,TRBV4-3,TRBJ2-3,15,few,TGCGCCAGCAGCCAACAAGGACAGTGGGGGGATACGCAGTATTTT,CASSQQGQWGDTQYF